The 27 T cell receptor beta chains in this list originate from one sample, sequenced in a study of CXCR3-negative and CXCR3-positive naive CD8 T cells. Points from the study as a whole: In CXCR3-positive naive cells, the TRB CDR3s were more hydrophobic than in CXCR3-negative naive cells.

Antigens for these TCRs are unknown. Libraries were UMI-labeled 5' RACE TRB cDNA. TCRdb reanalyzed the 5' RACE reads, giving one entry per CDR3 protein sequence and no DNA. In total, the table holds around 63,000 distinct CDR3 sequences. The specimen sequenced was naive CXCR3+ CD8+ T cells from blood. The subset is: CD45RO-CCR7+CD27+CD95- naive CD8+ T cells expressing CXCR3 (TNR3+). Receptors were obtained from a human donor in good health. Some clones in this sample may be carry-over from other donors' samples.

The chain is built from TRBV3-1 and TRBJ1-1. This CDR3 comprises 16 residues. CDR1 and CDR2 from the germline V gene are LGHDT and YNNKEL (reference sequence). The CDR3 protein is CASSQDSGWKNTEAFF. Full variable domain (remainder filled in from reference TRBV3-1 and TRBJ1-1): DTAVSQTPKYLVTQMGNDKSIKCEQNLGHDTMYWYKQDSKKFLKIMFSYNNKELIINETVPNRFSPKSPDKAHLNLHINSLELGDSAVYFCASSQDSGWKNTEAFFGQGTRLTVV.

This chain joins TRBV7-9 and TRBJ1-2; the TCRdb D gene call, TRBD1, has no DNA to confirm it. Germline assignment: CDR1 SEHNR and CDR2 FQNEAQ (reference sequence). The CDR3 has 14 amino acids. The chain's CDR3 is CASSLSEGGLGYTF.

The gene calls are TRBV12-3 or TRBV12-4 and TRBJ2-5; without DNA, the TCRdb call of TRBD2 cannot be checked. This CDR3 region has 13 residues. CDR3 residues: CASSALLVEAAYF.

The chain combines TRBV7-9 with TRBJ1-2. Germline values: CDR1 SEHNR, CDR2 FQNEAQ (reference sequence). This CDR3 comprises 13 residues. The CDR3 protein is CASSLAGGYGYTF.

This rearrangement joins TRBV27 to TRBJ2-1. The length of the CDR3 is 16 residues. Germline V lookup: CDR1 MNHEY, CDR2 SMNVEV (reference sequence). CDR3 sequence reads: CASSLSAERSYNEQFF.

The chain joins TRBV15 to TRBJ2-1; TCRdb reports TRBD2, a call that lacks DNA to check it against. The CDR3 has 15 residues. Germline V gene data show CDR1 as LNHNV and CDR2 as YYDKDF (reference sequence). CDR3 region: CATSTGGGPRNEQFF.

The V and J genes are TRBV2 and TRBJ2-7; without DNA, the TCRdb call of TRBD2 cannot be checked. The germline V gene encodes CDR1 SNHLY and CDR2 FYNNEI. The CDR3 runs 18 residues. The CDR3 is CASSGPSGGAPRIYEQYF.

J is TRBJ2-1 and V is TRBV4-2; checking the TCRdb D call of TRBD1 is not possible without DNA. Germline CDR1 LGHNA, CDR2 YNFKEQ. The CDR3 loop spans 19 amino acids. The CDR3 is CASRPSGTGAGTSFPVQFF.

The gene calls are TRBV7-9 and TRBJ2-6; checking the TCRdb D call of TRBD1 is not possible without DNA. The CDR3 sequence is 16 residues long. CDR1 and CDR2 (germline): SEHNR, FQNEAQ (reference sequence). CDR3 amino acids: CASSPGPISGANVLTF. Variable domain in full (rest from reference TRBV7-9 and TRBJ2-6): DTGVSQNPRHKITKRGQNVTFRCDPISEHNRLYWYRQTLGQGPEFLTYFQNEAQLEKSRLLSDRFSAERPKGSFSTLEIQRTEQGDSAMYLCASSPGPISGANVLTFGAGSRLTVL.

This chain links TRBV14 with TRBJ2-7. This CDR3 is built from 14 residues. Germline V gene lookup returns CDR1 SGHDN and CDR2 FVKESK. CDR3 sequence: CASSQLTVSYEQYF.

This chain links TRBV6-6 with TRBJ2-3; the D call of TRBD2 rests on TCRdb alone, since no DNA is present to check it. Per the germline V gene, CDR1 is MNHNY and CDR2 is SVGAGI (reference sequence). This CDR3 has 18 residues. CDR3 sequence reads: CASSYAPIAGGPTDTQYF.

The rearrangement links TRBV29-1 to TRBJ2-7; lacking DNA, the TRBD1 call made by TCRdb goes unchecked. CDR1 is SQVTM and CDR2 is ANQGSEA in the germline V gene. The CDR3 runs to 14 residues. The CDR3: CSVEGDRGDYEQYF.

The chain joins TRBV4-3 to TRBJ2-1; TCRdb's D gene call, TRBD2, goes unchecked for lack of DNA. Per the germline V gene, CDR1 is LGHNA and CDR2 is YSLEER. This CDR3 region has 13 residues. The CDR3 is CASSQTSGGEQFF.

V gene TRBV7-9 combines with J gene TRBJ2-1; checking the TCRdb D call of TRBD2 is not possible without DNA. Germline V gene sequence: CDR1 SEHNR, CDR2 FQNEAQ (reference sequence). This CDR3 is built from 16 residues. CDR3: CASAIPGLVGVLEQFF.

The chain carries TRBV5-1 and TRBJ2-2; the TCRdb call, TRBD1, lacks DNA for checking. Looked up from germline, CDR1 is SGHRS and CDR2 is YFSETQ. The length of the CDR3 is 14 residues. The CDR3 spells CASSRGLVNGELFF.

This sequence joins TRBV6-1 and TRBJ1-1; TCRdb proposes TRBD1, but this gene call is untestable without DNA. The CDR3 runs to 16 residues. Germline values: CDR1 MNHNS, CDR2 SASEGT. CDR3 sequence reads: CASSEPPGQGGTEAFF.

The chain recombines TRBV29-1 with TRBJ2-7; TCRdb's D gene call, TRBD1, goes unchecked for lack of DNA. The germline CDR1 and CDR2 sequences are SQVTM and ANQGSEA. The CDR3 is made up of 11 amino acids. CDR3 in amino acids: CSVDLGGEQYF.

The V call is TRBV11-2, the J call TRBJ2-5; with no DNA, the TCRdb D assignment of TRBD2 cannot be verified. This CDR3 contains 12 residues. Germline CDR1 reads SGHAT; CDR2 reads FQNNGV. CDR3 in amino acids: CASSHWEETQYF.

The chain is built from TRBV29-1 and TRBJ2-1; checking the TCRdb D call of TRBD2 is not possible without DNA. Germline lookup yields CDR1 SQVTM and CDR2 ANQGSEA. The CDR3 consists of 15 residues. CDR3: CSVDGLAGAYNEQFF.

This chain's CDR3 is CASSFTETSGATDTQYF. This chain connects TRBV5-1 to TRBJ2-3; there is no DNA to check the TCRdb D call of TRBD2. The CDR3 covers 17 residues. CDR1 and CDR2 (germline): SGHRS, YFSETQ.

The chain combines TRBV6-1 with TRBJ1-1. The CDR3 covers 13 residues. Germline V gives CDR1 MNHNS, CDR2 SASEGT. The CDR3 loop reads CASSEASLGEAFF.

The CDR3: CSVGTRNYNEQFF. V gene TRBV29-1 combines with J gene TRBJ2-1; TCRdb outputs TRBD2, but without DNA this stays unchecked. Germline lookup yields CDR1 SQVTM and CDR2 ANQGSEA. This CDR3 spans 13 amino acids.

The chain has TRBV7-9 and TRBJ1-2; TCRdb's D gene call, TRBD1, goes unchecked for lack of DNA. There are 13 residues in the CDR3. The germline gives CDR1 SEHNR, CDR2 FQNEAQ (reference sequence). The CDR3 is CASSLTGDEGYTF.

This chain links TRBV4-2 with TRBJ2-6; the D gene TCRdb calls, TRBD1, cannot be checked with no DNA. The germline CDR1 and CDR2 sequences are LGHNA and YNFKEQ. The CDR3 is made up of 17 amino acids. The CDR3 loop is CASSQDGAASGANVLTF.

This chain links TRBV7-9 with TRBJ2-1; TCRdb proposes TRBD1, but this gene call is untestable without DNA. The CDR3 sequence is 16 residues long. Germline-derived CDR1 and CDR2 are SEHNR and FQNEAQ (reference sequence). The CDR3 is CASSLEGVRIVNEQFF.

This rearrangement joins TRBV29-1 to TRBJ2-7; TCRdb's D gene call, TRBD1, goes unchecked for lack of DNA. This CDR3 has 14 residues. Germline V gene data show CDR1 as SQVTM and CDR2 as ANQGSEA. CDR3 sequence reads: CSVHGVGAPYEQYF.

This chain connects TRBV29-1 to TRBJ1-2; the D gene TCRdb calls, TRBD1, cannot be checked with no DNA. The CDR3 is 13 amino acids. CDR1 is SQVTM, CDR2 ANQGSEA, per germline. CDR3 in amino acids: CSVSLWGDYGYTF.